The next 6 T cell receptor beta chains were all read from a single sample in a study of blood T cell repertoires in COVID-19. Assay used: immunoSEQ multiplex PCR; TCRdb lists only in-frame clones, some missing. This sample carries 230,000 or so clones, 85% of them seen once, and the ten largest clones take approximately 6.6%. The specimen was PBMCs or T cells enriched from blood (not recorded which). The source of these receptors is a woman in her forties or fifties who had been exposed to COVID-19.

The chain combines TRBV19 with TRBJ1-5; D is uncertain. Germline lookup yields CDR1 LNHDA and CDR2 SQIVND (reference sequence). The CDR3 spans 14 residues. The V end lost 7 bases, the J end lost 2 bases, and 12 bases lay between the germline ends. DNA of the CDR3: TGTGCCAGTACCCCTGGAGCAGGCAATCAGCCCCAGCATTTT. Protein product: CASTPGAGNQPQHF.

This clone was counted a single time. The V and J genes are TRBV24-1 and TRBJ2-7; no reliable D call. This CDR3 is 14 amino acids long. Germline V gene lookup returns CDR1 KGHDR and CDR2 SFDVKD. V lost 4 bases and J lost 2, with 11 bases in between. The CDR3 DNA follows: TGTGCCACCAGTGACTCTGATTCTACCTACGAGCAGTACTTC. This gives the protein CATSDSDSTYEQYF.

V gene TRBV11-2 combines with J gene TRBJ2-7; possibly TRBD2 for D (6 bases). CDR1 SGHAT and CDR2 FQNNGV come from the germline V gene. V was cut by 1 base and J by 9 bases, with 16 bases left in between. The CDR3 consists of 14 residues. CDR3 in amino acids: CASSLGGSSEAQYF. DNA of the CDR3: TGTGCCAGCAGCTTAGGAGGTTCTAGCGAGGCGCAGTACTTC. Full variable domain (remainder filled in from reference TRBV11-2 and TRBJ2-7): EAGVAQSPRYKIIEKRQSVAFWCNPISGHATLYWYQQILGQGPKLLIQFQNNGVVDDSQLPKDRFSAERLKGVDSTLKIQPAKLEDSAVYLCASSLGGSSEAQYFGPGTRLTVT.

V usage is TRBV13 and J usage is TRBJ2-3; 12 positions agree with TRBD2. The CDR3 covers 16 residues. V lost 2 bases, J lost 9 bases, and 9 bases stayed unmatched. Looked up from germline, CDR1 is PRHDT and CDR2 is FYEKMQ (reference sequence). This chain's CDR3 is CASSLKASGGAGTQYF. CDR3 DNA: TGTGCCAGCAGCTTAAAGGCTAGCGGGGGGGCTGGCACGCAGTATTTT.

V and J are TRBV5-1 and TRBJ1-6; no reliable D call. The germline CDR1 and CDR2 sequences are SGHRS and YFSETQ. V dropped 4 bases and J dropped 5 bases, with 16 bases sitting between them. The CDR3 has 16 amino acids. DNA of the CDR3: TGCGCCAGCAGCCCGGAGGCAGTCTGGGATAATTCACCCCTCCACTTT. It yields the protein CASSPEAVWDNSPLHF.

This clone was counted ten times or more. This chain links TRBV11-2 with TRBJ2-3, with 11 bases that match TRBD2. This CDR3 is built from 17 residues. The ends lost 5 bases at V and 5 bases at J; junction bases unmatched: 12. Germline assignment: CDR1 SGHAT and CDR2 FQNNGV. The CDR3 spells CASSPHPTSGVRDTQYF. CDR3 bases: TGTGCCAGCAGCCCCCATCCGACTAGCGGGGTTAGAGATACGCAGTATTTT. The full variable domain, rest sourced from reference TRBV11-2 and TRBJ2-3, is EAGVAQSPRYKIIEKRQSVAFWCNPISGHATLYWYQQILGQGPKLLIQFQNNGVVDDSQLPKDRFSAERLKGVDSTLKIQPAKLEDSAVYLCASSPHPTSGVRDTQYFGPGTRLTVL.